Included here is one TCR beta chain sequence, with context. Its matching antigen is unknown. V shed 2 bases and J 0 bases; nucleotides not matched to a gene: 7. Germline V CDR1 and CDR2: SGHTA, FQGNSA. The CDR3 contains 17 residues. Assay used: immunoSEQ multiplex PCR; TCRdb lists only in-frame clones, some missing. This sample has 100,000 to 120,000 clones; 90% occur once, and the top ten carry nearly 0.35%. The record originates from a study of Tregs in tolerant kidney transplant recipients. Study-level points and caveats: Expanding Tregs on activated donor B cells appeared to best identify donor-specific TCRbeta clones.

CD4+CD25+CD127- Tregs, CD4+CD25- non-Tregs, CD4 and CD8 cells were sorted. The source of this sequence is a human donor who received a combined kidney and bone marrow transplant. V is TRBV7-2 and J is TRBJ2-7, with TRBD2 matching over 10 bases. This specimen was CD4+ T cells from blood, taken before the transplant. In nucleotides, the CDR3 is TGTGCCAGCAGCTTATCCCGAGCGGGGGGGTCCTCCTACGAGCAGTACTTC. It yields the protein CASSLSRAGGSSYEQYF.